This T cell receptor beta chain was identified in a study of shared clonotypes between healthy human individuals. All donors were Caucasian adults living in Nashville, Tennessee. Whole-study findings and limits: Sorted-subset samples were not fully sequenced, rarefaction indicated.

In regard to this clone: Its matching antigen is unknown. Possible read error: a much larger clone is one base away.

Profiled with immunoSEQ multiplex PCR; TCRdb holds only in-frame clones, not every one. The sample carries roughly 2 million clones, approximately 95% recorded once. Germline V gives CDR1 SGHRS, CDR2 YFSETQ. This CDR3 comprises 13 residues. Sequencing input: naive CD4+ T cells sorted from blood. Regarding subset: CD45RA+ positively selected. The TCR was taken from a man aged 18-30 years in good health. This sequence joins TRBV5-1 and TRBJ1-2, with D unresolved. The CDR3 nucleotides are TGCGCCAGCGGCTTGTTATTAGGGCACGGCTACACCTTC. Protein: CASGLLLGHGYTF.